These 13 T cell receptor beta chains share one sample of origin, sequenced in a study of blood T cell repertoires in COVID-19. The assay was immunoSEQ multiplex PCR, and TCRdb's table has in-frame clones only and misses some. The sample has approximately 11,000 clones; around four fifths are singletons. Sequenced: peripheral blood. The receptors come from a human donor in a cohort sampled during active COVID-19.

The chain is built from TRBV5-1 and TRBJ2-7, with 11 bases lining up with TRBD1. V shed 1 base, J shed 6 bases, and the junction held 6 bases outside the gene matches. This CDR3 region has 15 residues. Germline V CDR1 and CDR2: SGHRS, YFSETQ. As DNA, the CDR3 is TGCGCCAGCAGCTTGACGGGACAGGGGGTCTCCGAGCAGTACTTC. Its protein product is CASSLTGQGVSEQYF. Looking up the rest from reference TRBV5-1 and TRBJ2-7 gives the full variable domain: KAGVTQTPRYLIKTRGQQVTLSCSPISGHRSVSWYQQTPGQGLQFLFEYFSETQRNKGNFPGRFSGRQFSNSRSEMNVSTLELGDSALYLCASSLTGQGVSEQYFGPGTRLTVT.

This chain links TRBV7-9 with TRBJ2-3, with 8 bases lining up with TRBD2. Looked up from germline, CDR1 is SEHNR and CDR2 is FQNEAQ (reference sequence). This CDR3 is built from 15 residues. V lost 5 bases, J lost 1 base, and 5 bases stayed unmatched. The CDR3 DNA is TGTGCCAGCAGCGGTGGTAGCGGGGGCACAGATACGCAGTATTTT. Amino acid sequence: CASSGGSGGTDTQYF.

V usage is TRBV9 and J usage is TRBJ1-2; D is unresolved. CDR1 SGDLS and CDR2 YYNGEE come from the germline V gene. The V gene lost 0 bases and the J gene lost 5 bases, with 5 bases spanning the gap. The CDR3 is made up of 12 amino acids. CDR3 DNA: TGTGCCAGCAGCGTAGCTGAGTATGGCTACACCTTC. As protein: CASSVAEYGYTF.

The chain joins TRBV28 to TRBJ1-2; 7 positions agree with TRBD1. Germline values: CDR1 MDHEN, CDR2 SYDVKM. The length of the CDR3 is 14 residues. V shed 6 bases, J shed 6 bases, and the junction held 10 bases outside the gene matches. The CDR3 here is CASRSLDRAHGYTF. CDR3 bases: TGTGCCAGCAGATCTCTCGACAGGGCCCATGGCTACACCTTC.

This clone was detected only once. This chain joins TRBV5-1 and TRBJ2-5; no clear D. V was clipped by 5 bases and J by 2 bases, with 10 bases between them. The germline V gene encodes CDR1 SGHRS and CDR2 YFSETQ. The CDR3 contains 13 residues. The CDR3 is CASRAALQETQYF. In DNA, the CDR3 is TGCGCCAGCAGGGCGGCCCTACAAGAGACCCAGTACTTC.

V usage is TRBV15 and J usage is TRBJ2-7; TRBD1 agrees at 7 bases. Germline lookup yields CDR1 LNHNV and CDR2 YYDKDF (reference sequence). The length of the CDR3 is 13 residues. After removal of 3 bases from V and 3 bases from J, the junction contained 2 bases not matched to a gene. CDR3 residues: CATSRGTVYEQYF. The CDR3 nucleotides read TGTGCCACCAGCAGGGGGACAGTCTACGAGCAGTACTTC.

The V gene is TRBV5-1, the J gene TRBJ2-2; 8 bases line up with TRBD1. Trimming cost V 6 bases and J 6 bases; bases outside gene matches: 10. CDR1 is SGHRS, CDR2 YFSETQ, per germline. This CDR3 has 15 residues. CDR3 sequence reads: CASKPRQGLAGELFF. The CDR3 nucleotides read TGCGCCAGCAAACCACGACAGGGGCTCGCCGGGGAGCTGTTTTTT.

The chain combines TRBV12-3 or TRBV12-4 with TRBJ1-1; no reliable D call. The CDR3 spans 13 residues. Deletions cut 4 bases from V and 0 bases from J, with 6 bases between. The CDR3 region is CASSYRMNTEAFF. DNA of the CDR3: TGTGCCAGCAGTTACAGAATGAACACTGAAGCTTTCTTT.

The gene calls are TRBV7-2 and TRBJ1-2; possibly TRBD1 for D (5 bases). In germline, CDR1 is SGHTA, CDR2 FQGNSA. V was cut by 4 bases and J by 2 bases, with 17 bases left in between. The CDR3 spans 16 residues. The CDR3 loop reads CASSSIARRGNYGYTF. For the CDR3, the DNA is TGTGCCAGCAGCTCAATAGCACGACGGGGGAACTATGGCTACACCTTC. Full variable domain (remainder filled in from reference TRBV7-2 and TRBJ1-2): GAGVSQSPSNKVTEKGKDVELRCDPISGHTALYWYRQSLGQGLEFLIYFQGNSAPDKSGLPSDRFSAERTGGSVSTLTIQRTQQEDSAVYLCASSSIARRGNYGYTFGSGTRLTVV.

The chain carries TRBV30 and TRBJ2-3; TRBD2 aligns across 12 bases. Germline V gives CDR1 GTSNPN, CDR2 SVGIG (reference sequence). The CDR3 is made up of 16 amino acids. J lost 2 bases, V lost 3 bases, and 6 bases had no gene match. DNA of the CDR3: TGTGCCTGGAGGCGGCTAGCGGGAGGGTTCACAGATACGCAGTATTTT. This gives the protein CAWRRLAGGFTDTQYF. Looking up the rest from reference TRBV30 and TRBJ2-3 gives the full variable domain: SQTIHQWPATLVQPVGSPLSLECTVEGTSNPNLYWYRQAAGRGLQLLFYSVGIGQISSEVPQNLSASRPQDRQFILSSKKLLLSDSGFYLCAWRRLAGGFTDTQYFGPGTRLTVL.

The V gene is TRBV12-3 or TRBV12-4, the J gene TRBJ2-3, with TRBD2 as a possible D gene (6 bases). The CDR3 contains 12 residues. The ends were cut back, 1 base at V and 8 bases at J, with 7 bases in the middle. DNA for the CDR3: TGTGCCAGCAGTTTAGGGGGAGGTACGCAGTATTTT. Translation: CASSLGGGTQYF.

A single count supports this clone. This rearrangement joins TRBV5-1 to TRBJ2-5; weak D call: TRBD2 (6 bases). The CDR3 spans 13 residues. Per the germline V gene, CDR1 is SGHRS and CDR2 is YFSETQ. Trimming stripped 4 bases from V and 5 bases from J, with 12 bases between. The DNA of the CDR3 is TGCGCCAGCAGCCCGGGACTTATGGAGACCCAGTACTTC. Translated: CASSPGLMETQYF.

The CDR3 DNA follows: TGTGCACTACAGGGGATGAACACCGGGGAGCTGTTTTTT. Translation: CALQGMNTGELFF. The chain combines TRBV19 with TRBJ2-2; 7 nucleotides line up with TRBD1. The CDR3 length is 13 residues. Germline-derived CDR1 and CDR2 are LNHDA and SQIVND (reference sequence).